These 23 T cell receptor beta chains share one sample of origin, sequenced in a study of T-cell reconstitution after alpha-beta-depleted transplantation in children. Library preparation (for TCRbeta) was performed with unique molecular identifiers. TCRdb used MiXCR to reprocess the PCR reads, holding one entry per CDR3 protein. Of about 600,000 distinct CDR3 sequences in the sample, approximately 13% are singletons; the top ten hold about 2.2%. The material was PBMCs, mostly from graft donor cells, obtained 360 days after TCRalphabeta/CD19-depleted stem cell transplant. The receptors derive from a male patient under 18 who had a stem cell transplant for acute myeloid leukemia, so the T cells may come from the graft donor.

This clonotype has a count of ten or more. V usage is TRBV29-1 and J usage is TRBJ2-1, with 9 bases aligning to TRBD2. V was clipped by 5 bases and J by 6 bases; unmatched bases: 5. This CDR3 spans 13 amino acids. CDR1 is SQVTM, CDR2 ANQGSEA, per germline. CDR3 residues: CSVSASGINEQFF. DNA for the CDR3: TGCAGCGTTTCAGCTAGCGGGATCAATGAGCAGTTCTTC.

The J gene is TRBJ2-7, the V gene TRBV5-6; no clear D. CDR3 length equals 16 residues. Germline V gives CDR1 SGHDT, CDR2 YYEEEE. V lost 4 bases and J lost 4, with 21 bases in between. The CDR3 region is CASSSPRLPAGYEQYF. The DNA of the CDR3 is TGTGCCAGCAGCAGTCCCCGACTCCCCGCCGGGTACGAGCAGTACTTC.

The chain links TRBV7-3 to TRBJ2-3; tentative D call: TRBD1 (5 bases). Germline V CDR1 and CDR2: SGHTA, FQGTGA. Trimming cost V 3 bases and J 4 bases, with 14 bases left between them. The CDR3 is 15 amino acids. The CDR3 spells CASSFSAGYADTQYF. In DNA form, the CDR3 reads TGTGCCAGCAGCTTTTCCGCAGGGTATGCAGATACGCAGTATTTT.

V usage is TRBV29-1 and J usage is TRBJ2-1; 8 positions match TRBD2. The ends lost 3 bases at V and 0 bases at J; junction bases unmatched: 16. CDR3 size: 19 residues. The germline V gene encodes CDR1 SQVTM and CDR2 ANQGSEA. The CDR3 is CSVEGFRTSGTTSYNEQFF. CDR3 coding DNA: TGCAGCGTTGAGGGGTTCCGTACTAGCGGAACTACCTCCTACAATGAGCAGTTCTTC.

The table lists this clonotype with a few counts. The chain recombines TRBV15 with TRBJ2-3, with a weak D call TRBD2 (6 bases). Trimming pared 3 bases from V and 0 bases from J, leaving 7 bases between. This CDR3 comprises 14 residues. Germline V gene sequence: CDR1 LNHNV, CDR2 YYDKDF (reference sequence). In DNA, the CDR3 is TGTGCCACCAGCAGGGGACTCAGCACAGATACGCAGTATTTT. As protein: CATSRGLSTDTQYF.

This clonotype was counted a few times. CDR3 in amino acids: CASSYWQVSHEQYF. Here the CDR3 DNA reads TGTGCCAGCAGTTACTGGCAGGTTTCCCACGAGCAGTACTTC. J is TRBJ2-7 and V is TRBV6-2 or TRBV6-3; D gene ambiguous. V gave up 1 base and J gave up 5 bases, with 12 bases separating them. Germline V lookup: CDR1 MNHEY, CDR2 SVGEGT. The CDR3 loop spans 14 amino acids.

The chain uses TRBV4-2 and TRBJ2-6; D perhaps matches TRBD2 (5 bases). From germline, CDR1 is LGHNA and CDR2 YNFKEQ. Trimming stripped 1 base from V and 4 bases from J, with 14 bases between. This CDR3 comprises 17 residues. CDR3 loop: CASSQVAASYGANVLTF. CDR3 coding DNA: TGTGCCAGCAGCCAAGTGGCGGCTAGCTACGGGGCCAACGTCCTGACTTTC.

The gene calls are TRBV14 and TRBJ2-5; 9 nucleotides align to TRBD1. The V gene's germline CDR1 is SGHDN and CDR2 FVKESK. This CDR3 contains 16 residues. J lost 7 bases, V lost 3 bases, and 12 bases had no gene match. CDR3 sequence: CASSQNRGRVSLTQYF. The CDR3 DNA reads TGTGCCAGCAGCCAGAACAGGGGGCGGGTTTCTTTGACCCAGTACTTC. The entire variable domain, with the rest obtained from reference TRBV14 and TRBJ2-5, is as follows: EAGVTQFPSHSVIEKGQTVTLRCDPISGHDNLYWYRRVMGKEIKFLLHFVKESKQDESGMPNNRFLAERTGGTYSTLKVQPAELEDSGVYFCASSQNRGRVSLTQYFGPGTRLLVL.

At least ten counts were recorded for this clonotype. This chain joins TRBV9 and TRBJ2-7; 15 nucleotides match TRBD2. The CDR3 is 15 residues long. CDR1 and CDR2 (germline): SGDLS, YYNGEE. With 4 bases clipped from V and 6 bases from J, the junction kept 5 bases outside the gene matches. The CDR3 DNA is TGTGCCAGCAGCCCCTGGGGACTAGCGGGAGGCGAGCAGTACTTC. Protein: CASSPWGLAGGEQYF.

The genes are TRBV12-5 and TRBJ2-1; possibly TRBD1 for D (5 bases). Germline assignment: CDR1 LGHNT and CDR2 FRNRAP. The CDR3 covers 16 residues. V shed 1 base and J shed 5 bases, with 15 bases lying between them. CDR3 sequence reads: CASGLGAHGADNEQFF. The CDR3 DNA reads TGTGCTAGTGGTTTGGGAGCCCATGGGGCGGACAATGAGCAGTTCTTC. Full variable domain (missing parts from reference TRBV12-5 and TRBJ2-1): DARVTQTPRHKVTEMGQEVTMRCQPILGHNTVFWYRQTMMQGLELLAYFRNRAPLDDSGMPKDRFSAEMPDATLATLKIQPSEPRDSAVYFCASGLGAHGADNEQFFGPGTRLTVL.

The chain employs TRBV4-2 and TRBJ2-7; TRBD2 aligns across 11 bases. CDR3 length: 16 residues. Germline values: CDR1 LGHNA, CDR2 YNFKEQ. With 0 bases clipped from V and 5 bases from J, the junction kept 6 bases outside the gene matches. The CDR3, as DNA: TGTGCCAGCAGCCAAGAACGACTAGCGGGATTTGACGAGCAGTACTTC. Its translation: CASSQERLAGFDEQYF.

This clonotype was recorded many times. CDR3 residues: CASSLPDTQYF. The CDR3 DNA reads TGTGCCAGCAGTTTACCGGATACGCAGTATTTT. V and J are TRBV28 and TRBJ2-3; no firm D call. This CDR3 region has 11 residues. V was trimmed by 2 bases and J by 6 bases, leaving 3 bases between them. Germline values: CDR1 MDHEN, CDR2 SYDVKM.

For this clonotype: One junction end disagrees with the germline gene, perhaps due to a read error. The CDR3 DNA sequence: TGCAGCGTTGGGGGGACCGGGGAGCTGTATTTT. It codes for CSVGGTGELYF. This sequence joins TRBV29-1 and TRBJ2-2, with D perhaps TRBD1 or TRBD2 (5 bases each). The CDR3 is made up of 11 amino acids. The V gene's germline CDR1 is SQVTM and CDR2 ANQGSEA.

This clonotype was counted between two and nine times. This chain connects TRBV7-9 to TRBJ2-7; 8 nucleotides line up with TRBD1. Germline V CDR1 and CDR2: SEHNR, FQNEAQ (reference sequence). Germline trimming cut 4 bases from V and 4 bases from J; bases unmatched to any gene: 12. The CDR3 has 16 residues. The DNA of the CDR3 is TGTGCCAGCAGCTCCGACCCCGGGACAGGTCCTTACGAGCAGTACTTC. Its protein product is CASSSDPGTGPYEQYF. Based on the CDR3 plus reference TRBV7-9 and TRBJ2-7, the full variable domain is DTGVSQNPRHKITKRGQNVTFRCDPISEHNRLYWYRQTLGQGPEFLTYFQNEAQLEKSRLLSDRFSAERPKGSFSTLEIQRTEQGDSAMYLCASSSDPGTGPYEQYFGPGTRLTVT.

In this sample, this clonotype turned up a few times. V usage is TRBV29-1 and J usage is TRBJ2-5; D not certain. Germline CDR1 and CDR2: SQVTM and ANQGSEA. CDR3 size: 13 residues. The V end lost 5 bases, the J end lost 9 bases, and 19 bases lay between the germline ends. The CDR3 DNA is TGCAGCGTTAGAGGAGCCCAGGTTTGGGCCCAGTACTTC. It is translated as CSVRGAQVWAQYF.

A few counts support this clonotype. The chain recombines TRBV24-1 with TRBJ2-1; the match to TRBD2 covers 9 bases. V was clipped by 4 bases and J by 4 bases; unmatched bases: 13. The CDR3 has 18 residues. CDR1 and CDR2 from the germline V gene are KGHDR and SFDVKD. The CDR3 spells CATSDYGKTSGLYNEQFF. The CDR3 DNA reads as TGTGCCACCAGTGACTACGGGAAGACTAGCGGACTTTACAATGAGCAGTTCTTC.

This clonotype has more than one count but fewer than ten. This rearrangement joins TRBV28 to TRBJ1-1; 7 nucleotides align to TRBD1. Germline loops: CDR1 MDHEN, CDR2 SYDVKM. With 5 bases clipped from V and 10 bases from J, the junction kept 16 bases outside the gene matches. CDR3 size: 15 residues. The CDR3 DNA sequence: TGTGCCAGCAGTCTCGTCGACAGGGTCTCATCGGGAGCTTTCTTT. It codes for CASSLVDRVSSGAFF.

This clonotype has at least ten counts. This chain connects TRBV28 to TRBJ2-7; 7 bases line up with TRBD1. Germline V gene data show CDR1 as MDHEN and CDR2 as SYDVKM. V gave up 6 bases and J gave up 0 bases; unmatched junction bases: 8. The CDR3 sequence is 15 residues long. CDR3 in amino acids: CASSPQTGNSYEQYF. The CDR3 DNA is TGTGCCAGCAGCCCACAGACAGGGAACTCCTACGAGCAGTACTTC.

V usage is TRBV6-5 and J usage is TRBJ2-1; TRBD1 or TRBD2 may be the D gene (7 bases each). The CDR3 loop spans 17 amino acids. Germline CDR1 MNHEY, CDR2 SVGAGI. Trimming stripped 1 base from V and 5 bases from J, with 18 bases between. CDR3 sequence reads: CASSYLTGVGRDNEQFF. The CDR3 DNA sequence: TGTGCCAGCAGTTACTTAACAGGGGTTGGGAGGGACAATGAGCAGTTCTTC.

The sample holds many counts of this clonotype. The CDR3 here is CASSPGPEQGGFSYEQYF. The DNA of the CDR3 is TGTGCCAGCAGTCCCGGGCCGGAACAGGGCGGTTTCTCCTACGAGCAGTACTTC. The V call is TRBV6-1, the J call TRBJ2-7; a weak D match, TRBD1 (6 bases). The V end was cut by 5 bases, the J end by 0 bases, with 23 bases between. From germline, CDR1 is MNHNS and CDR2 SASEGT. CDR3 length: 18 amino acids.

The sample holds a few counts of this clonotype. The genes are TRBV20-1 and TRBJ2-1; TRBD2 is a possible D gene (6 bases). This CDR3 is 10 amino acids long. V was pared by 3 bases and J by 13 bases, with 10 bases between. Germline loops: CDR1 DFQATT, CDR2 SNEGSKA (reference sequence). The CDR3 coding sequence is TGCAGTGCTAGGATTAGCGGCCAGTTCTTC. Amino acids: CSARISGQFF.

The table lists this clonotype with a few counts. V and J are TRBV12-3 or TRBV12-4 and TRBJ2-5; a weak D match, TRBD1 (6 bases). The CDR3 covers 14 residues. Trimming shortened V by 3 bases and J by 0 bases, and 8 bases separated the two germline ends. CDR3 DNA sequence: TGTGCCAGCAGTTTGGACAGCCACCAAGAGACCCAGTACTTC. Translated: CASSLDSHQETQYF.

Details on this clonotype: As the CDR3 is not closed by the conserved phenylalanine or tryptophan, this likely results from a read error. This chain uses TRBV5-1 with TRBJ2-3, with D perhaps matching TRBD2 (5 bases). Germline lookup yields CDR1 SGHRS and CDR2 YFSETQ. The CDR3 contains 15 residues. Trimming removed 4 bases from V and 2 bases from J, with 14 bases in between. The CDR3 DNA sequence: TGCGCCAGCAGCCGGGTCGGGATCATCACAGATACGCAGTATTGT. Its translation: CASSRVGIITDTQYC.